Each of the 8 T cell receptor beta chains below was sequenced from the same sample in a study of T cells in localized non-small cell lung cancer. The table came from immunoSEQ multiplex PCR; TCRdb's copy has only in-frame clones and leaves some out. This table holds some 66,000 clones, about four fifths found once. This sample comprised peripheral blood, obtained before any cancer treatment. The receptors come from an older female donor with stage I lung adenocarcinoma.

V usage is TRBV19 and J usage is TRBJ1-5, with a possible D match to TRBD1 (6 bases). The CDR3 extends over 15 amino acids. V was clipped by 3 bases and J by 4 bases, with 13 bases between them. Germline assignment: CDR1 LNHDA and CDR2 SQIVND (reference sequence). The CDR3 nucleotides are TGTGCCAGTAGTATCGGGGGGCGAGGAAATCAGCCCCAGCATTTT. It specifies CASSIGGRGNQPQHF.

V and J are TRBV5-4 and TRBJ2-4; 8 bases map to TRBD1. The CDR3 has 14 amino acids. Looked up from germline, CDR1 is SGHNT and CDR2 is YYREEE (reference sequence). With 4 bases clipped from V and 7 bases from J, the junction kept 7 bases outside the gene matches. The CDR3 reads CASSLSTGVNIQYF. CDR3 bases: TGTGCCAGCAGCCTTTCGACAGGGGTGAACATTCAGTACTTC.

The V call is TRBV19, the J call TRBJ1-3; D is uncertain. The CDR3 runs to 15 residues. V was pared by 3 bases and J by 0 bases, with 9 bases between. Germline V gene sequence: CDR1 LNHDA, CDR2 SQIVND (reference sequence). The CDR3: CASSIGQTSGNTIYF. DNA for the CDR3: TGTGCCAGTAGTATTGGGCAGACCTCTGGAAACACCATATATTTT. Using reference TRBV19 and TRBJ1-3 for the parts outside the CDR3, the full variable domain is DGGITQSPKYLFRKEGQNVTLSCEQNLNHDAMYWYRQDPGQGLRLIYYSQIVNDFQKGDIAEGYSVSREKKESFPLTVTSAQKNPTAFYLCASSIGQTSGNTIYFGEGSWLTVV.

This chain joins TRBV4-1 and TRBJ1-5, with TRBD1 as a possible D gene (6 bases). V lost 3 bases and J lost 2, with 14 bases in between. CDR1 is MGHRA and CDR2 is YSYEKL in the germline V gene. The CDR3 spans 16 residues. The CDR3 bases are TGCGCCAGCAGCCAGACAGGTAAGAGGTGCAATCAGCCCCAGCATTTT. It yields the protein CASSQTGKRCNQPQHF.

The chain uses TRBV19 and TRBJ2-6; D is unresolved. This CDR3 region has 15 residues. Trimming stripped 8 bases from V and 1 base from J, with 12 bases between. Germline V lookup: CDR1 LNHDA, CDR2 SQIVND (reference sequence). CDR3 sequence (DNA): TGTGCCAGTGGCCTAACTGGGTCTGGGGCCAACGTCCTGACTTTC. Translation: CASGLTGSGANVLTF.

The chain couples TRBV19 to TRBJ2-1, with TRBD1 as a possible D gene (5 bases). This CDR3 spans 16 amino acids. CDR1 and CDR2 (germline): LNHDA, SQIVND (reference sequence). The ends were cut back, 2 bases at V and 6 bases at J, with 17 bases in the middle. In nucleotides, the CDR3 is TGTGCCAGTAGTATAATAGGGGTAAGGGATGGCAATGAGCAGTTCTTC. Translated, it gives CASSIIGVRDGNEQFF.

This clone was picked up one time. The chain links TRBV5-1 to TRBJ2-7; weak D call: TRBD1 (6 bases). Germline assignment: CDR1 SGHRS and CDR2 YFSETQ. CDR3 size: 18 residues. Trimming took 1 base from V and 1 from J, leaving 21 bases between them. CDR3 DNA sequence: TGCGCCAGCAGCTTGAATCCCCCCTCGACAGGTATATCCTACGAGCAGTACTTC. It yields the protein CASSLNPPSTGISYEQYF.

V and J are TRBV4-1 and TRBJ1-4; D is possibly TRBD1 (5 bases). This CDR3 is 17 amino acids long. Trimming stripped 4 bases from V and 3 bases from J, with 18 bases between. CDR1 is MGHRA, CDR2 YSYEKL, per germline. The CDR3 sequence: CASSPPGTGKANEKLFF. The CDR3 nucleotides read TGCGCCAGCAGCCCCCCCGGGACCGGTAAAGCTAATGAAAAACTGTTTTTT.